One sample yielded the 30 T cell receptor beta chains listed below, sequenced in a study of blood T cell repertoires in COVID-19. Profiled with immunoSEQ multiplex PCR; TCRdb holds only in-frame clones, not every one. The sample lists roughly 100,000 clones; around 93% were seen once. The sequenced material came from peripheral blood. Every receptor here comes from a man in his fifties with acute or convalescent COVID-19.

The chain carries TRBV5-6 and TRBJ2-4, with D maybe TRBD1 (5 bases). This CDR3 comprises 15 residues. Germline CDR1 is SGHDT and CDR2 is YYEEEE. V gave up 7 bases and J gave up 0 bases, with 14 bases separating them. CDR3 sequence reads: CASRKGQLAKNIQYF. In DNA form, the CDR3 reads TGTGCCAGCCGGAAGGGGCAATTAGCCAAAAACATTCAGTACTTC.

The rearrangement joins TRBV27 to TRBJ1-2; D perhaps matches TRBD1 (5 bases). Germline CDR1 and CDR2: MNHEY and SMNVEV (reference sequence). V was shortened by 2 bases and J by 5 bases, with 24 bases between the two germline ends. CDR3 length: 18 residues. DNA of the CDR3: TGTGCCAGCAGTTTAGTGGCGCGTCGGAAGTTCAGGGATTATGGCTACACCTTC. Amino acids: CASSLVARRKFRDYGYTF.

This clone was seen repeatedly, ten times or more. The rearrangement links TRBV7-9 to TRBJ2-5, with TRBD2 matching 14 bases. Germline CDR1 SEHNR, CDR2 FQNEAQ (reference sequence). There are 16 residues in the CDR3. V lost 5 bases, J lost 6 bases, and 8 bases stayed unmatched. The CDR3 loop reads CASSPSGTSGGKTQYF. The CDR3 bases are TGTGCCAGCAGCCCGTCTGGGACTAGCGGGGGTAAGACCCAGTACTTC.

CDR3 loop: CASCLLDRNYGYTF. For the CDR3, the DNA is TGTGCCAGCTGCCTCCTGGACAGGAACTATGGCTACACCTTC. This sequence joins TRBV28 and TRBJ1-2; 7 bases line up with TRBD1. V lost 8 bases to trimming and J lost 2 bases; unmatched junction nucleotides: 8. The CDR3 spans 14 residues. Germline V gene sequence: CDR1 MDHEN, CDR2 SYDVKM.

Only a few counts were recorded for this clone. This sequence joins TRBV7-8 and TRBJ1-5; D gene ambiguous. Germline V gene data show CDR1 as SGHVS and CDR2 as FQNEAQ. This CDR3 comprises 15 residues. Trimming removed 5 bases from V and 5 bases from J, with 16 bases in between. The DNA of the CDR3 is TGTGCCAGCAGCCCCCGAGACTCCCCCTATCAGCCCCAGCATTTT. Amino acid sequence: CASSPRDSPYQPQHF.

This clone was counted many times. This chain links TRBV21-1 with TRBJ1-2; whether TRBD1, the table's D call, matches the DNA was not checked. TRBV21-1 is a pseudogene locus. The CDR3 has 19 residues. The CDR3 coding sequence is TGTGCCAGCAGCAAAGACAAGGTGGGGGGACAGGGAGCTAACTATGGCTACACCTTC. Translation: CASSKDKVGGQGANYGYTF.

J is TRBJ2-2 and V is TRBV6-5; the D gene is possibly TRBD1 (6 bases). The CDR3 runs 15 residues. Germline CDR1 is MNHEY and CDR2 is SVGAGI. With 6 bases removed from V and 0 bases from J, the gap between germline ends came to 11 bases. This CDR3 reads CASRGDTANTGELFF. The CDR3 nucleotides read TGTGCCAGCAGAGGGGACACCGCGAACACCGGGGAGCTGTTTTTT.

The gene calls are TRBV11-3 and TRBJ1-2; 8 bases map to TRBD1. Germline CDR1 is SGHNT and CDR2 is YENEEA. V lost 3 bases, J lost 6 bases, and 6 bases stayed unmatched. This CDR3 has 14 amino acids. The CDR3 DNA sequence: TGTGCCAGCAGCTTCGCGACAGGGGTGGATGGCTACACCTTC. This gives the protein CASSFATGVDGYTF. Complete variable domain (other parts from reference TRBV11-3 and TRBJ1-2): EAGVVQSPRYKIIEKKQPVAFWCNPISGHNTLYWYLQNLGQGPELLIRYENEEAVDDSQLPKDRFSAERLKGVDSTLKIQPAELGDSAVYLCASSFATGVDGYTFGSGTRLTVV.

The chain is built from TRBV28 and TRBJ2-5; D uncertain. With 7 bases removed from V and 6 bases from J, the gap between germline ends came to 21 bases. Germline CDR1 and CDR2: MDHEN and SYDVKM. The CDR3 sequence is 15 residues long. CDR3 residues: CASTDLLPGSKTQYF. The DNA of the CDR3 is TGTGCCAGCACCGACCTTTTACCCGGGTCGAAGACCCAGTACTTC.

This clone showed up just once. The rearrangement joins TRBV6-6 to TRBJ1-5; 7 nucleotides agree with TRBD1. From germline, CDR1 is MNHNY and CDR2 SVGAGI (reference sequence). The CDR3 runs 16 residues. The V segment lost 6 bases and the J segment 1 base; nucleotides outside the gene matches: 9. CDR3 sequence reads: CASRKSGTESNQPQHF. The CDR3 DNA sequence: TGTGCCAGCAGAAAATCCGGGACAGAGAGCAATCAGCCCCAGCATTTT.

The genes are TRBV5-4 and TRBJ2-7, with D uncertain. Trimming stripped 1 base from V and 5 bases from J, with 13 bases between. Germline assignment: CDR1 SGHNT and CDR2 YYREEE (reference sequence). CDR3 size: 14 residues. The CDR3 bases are TGTGCCAGCAGCTTGAAGCTAGGTTCCCACGAGCAGTACTTC. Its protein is CASSLKLGSHEQYF.

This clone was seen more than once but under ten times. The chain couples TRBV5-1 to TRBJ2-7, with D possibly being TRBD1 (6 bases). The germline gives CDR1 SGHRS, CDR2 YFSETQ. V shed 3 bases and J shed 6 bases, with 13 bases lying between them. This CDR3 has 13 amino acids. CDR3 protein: CASSYSGTREQYF. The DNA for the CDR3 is TGCGCCAGCAGCTATTCCGGGACACGCGAGCAGTACTTC.

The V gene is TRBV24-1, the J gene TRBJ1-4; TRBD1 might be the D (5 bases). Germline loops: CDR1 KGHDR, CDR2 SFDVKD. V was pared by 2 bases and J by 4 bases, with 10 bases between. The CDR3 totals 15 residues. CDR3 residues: CATSDSTAYNEKLFF. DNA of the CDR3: TGTGCCACCAGTGATTCGACAGCGTATAATGAAAAACTGTTTTTT.

This chain's CDR3 is CASTQSGTGGNEQYF. CDR3 nucleotides: TGTGCCAGCACCCAAAGCGGGACAGGGGGCAACGAGCAGTACTTC. The V gene is TRBV28, the J gene TRBJ2-7; 12 positions agree with TRBD1. The CDR3 spans 15 residues. Germline V CDR1 and CDR2: MDHEN, SYDVKM. The trim removed 7 bases at V and 5 bases at J, leaving 9 bases unmatched.

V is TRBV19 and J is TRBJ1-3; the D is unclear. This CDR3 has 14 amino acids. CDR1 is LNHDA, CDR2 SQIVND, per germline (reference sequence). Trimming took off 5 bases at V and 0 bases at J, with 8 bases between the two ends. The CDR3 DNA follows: TGTGCCAGTAGTCAGGAGGTCTCTGGAAACACCATATATTTT. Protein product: CASSQEVSGNTIYF.

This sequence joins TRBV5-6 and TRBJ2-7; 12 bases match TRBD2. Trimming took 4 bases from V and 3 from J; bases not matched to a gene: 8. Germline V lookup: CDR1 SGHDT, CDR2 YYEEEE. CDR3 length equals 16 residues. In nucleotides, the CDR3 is TGTGCCAGCAGCCCCCCGACTAGCGGGGGCCTCTACGAGCAGTACTTC. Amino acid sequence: CASSPPTSGGLYEQYF.

CDR3 region: CASSQGGGQGANQPQHF. The CDR3 DNA sequence: TGTGCCAGCAGCCAAGGGGGAGGCCAGGGGGCCAATCAGCCCCAGCATTTT. The chain carries TRBV3-1 (or the pseudogene TRBV3-2) and TRBJ1-5; TRBD1 matches 8 bases. J gave up 3 bases and V 1 base, and 8 bases lay outside the gene matches. CDR1 is LGHDT, CDR2 YNNKEL, per germline (reference sequence). This CDR3 contains 17 residues.

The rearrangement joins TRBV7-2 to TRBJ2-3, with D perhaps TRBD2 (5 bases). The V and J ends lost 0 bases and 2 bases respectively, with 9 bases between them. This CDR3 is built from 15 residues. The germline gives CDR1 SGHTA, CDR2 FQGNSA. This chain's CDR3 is CASSLAGETTDTQYF. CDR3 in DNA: TGTGCCAGCAGCTTAGCCGGGGAAACCACAGATACGCAGTATTTT.

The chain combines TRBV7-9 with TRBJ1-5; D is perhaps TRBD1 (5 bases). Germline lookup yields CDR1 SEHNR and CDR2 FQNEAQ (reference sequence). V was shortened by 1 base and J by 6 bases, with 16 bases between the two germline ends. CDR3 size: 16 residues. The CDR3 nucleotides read TGTGCCAGCAGCTTAGTTCGGCAGGGCCTCCCTCAGCCCCAGCATTTT. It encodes CASSLVRQGLPQPQHF. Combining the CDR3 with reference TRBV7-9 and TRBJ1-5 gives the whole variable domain DTGVSQNPRHKITKRGQNVTFRCDPISEHNRLYWYRQTLGQGPEFLTYFQNEAQLEKSRLLSDRFSAERPKGSFSTLEIQRTEQGDSAMYLCASSLVRQGLPQPQHFGDGTRLSIL.

DNA of the CDR3: TGTGCCAGTAGTATTCCTGGGACAGGGGAGGGCTATGGCTACACCTTC. Protein product: CASSIPGTGEGYGYTF. The rearrangement links TRBV19 to TRBJ1-2; TRBD1 aligns across 10 bases. Germline loops: CDR1 LNHDA, CDR2 SQIVND (reference sequence). CDR3 size: 16 residues. V shed 3 bases and J 4 bases; nucleotides not matched to a gene: 8.

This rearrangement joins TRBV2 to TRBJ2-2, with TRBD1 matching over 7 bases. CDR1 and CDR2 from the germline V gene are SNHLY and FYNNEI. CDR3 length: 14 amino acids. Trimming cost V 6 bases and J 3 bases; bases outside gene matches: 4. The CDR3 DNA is TGTGCCAGCAGCAAGACAGGGCACACCGGGGAGCTGTTTTTT. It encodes CASSKTGHTGELFF. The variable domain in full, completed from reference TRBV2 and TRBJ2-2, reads EPEVTQTPSHQVTQMGQEVILRCVPISNHLYFYWYRQILGQKVEFLVSFYNNEISEKSEIFDDQFSVERPDGSNFTLKIRSTKLEDSAMYFCASSKTGHTGELFFGEGSRLTVL.

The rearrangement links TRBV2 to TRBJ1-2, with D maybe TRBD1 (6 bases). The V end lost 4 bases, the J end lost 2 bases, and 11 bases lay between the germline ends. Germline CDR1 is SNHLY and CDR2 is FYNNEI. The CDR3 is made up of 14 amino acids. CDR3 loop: CASSVGGSNYGYTF. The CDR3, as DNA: TGTGCCAGCAGTGTAGGGGGTTCGAACTATGGCTACACCTTC.

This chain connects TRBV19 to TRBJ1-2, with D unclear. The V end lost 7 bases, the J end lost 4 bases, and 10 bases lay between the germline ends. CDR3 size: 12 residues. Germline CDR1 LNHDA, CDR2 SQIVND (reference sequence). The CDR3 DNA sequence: TGTGCCAGTATGGGAGTTGGCTATGGCTACACCTTC. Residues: CASMGVGYGYTF. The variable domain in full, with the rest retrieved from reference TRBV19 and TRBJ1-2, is DGGITQSPKYLFRKEGQNVTLSCEQNLNHDAMYWYRQDPGQGLRLIYYSQIVNDFQKGDIAEGYSVSREKKESFPLTVTSAQKNPTAFYLCASMGVGYGYTFGSGTRLTVV.

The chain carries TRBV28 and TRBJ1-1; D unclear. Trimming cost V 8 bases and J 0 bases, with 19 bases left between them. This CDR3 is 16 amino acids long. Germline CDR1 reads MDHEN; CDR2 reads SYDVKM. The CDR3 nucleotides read TGTGCCAGCCCTCCGGGCCGAGGGCTCATGAACACTGAAGCTTTCTTT. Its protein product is CASPPGRGLMNTEAFF.

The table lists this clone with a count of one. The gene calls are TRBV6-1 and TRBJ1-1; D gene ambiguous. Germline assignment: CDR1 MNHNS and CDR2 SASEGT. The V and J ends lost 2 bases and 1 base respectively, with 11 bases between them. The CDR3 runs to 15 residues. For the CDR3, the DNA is TGTGCCAGCAGTGAATTATCTACTACGAACACTGAAGCTTTCTTT. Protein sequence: CASSELSTTNTEAFF.

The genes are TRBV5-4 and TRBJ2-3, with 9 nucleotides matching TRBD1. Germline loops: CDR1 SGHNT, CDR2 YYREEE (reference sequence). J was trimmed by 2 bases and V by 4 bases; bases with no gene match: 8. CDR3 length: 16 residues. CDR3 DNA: TGTGCCAGCAGCACGCGGACAGGGGCTAACACAGATACGCAGTATTTT. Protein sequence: CASSTRTGANTDTQYF. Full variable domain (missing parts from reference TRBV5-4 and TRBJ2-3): ETGVTQSPTHLIKTRGQQVTLRCSSQSGHNTVSWYQQALGQGPQFIFQYYREEENGRGNFPPRFSGLQFPNYSSELNVNALELDDSALYLCASSTRTGANTDTQYFGPGTRLTVL.

The CDR3 DNA is TGTGCCAGCACCACGAGGACTACTTCGTACAATGAGCAGTTCTTC. Amino acid sequence: CASTTRTTSYNEQFF. The rearrangement uses TRBV2 and TRBJ2-1, with TRBD2 as a possible D gene (6 bases). The V end lost 7 bases, the J end lost 4 bases, and 17 bases lay between the germline ends. Per germline, CDR1 SNHLY and CDR2 FYNNEI. The length of the CDR3 is 15 residues.

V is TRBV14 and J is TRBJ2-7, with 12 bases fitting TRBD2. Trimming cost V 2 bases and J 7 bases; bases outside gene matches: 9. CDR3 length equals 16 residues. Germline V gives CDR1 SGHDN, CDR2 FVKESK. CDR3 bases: TGTGCCAGCAGCCAATATCTTGGACTAGCGGGGCAAGAGCAGTACTTC. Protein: CASSQYLGLAGQEQYF.

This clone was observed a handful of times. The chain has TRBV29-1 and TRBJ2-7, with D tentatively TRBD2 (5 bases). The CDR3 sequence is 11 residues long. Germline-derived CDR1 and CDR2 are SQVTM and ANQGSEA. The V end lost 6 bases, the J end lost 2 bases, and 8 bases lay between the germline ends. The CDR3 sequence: CSVLGAYEQYF. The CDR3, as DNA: TGCAGCGTGTTGGGAGCCTACGAGCAGTACTTC.

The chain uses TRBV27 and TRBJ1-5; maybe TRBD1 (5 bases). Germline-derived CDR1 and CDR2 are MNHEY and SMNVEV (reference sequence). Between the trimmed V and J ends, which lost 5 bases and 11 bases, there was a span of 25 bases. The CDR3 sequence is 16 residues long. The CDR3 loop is CASSPSRGAVAKSQHF. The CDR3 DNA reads TGTGCCAGCAGTCCTTCAAGGGGCGCTGTCGCAAAGTCCCAGCATTTT.